The sequence of this TCR beta chain was determined in a study of neurological immune-mediated disorders. This CDR3 contains 14 residues. Germline assignment: CDR1 SQVTM and CDR2 ANQGSEA. V dropped 3 bases and J dropped 0; count of bases not matched to a gene: 1. Study-level results: The multiple sclerosis repertoire cluster showed no association with any clinical or MRI feature. The authors stated that larger cohorts are needed.

5'RACE with 10-nucleotide random UMIs produced the cDNA. One entry per CDR3 protein results from TCRdb running MiXCR on the 5' RACE reads. The sample has 55,000 to 85,000 distinct CDR3 sequences; 3.2% are singletons. This clonotype was seen at least ten times. What it binds is not known. This chain links TRBV29-1 with TRBJ2-3; 9 bases match TRBD1. The sequence derives from a woman in her 50s with multiple sclerosis. The sample comprised PBMCs. CDR3 nucleotides: TGCAGCGTTGAGGGACAGGGAAGCACAGATACGCAGTATTTT. Amino acid sequence: CSVEGQGSTDTQYF.